This T cell receptor beta chain was sequenced during a study of blood T cell repertoires in COVID-19. Overall study: Samples of COVID-19 (acute and convalescent) were obtained from the United States, Italy and Spain. T cells, B-cell-depleted T cells, or PBMCs provided the cDNA or gDNA that served as material.

As processed by the authors: Amplification of reference gene primers provided the estimated nucleated cell counts. Measured with immunoSEQ multiplex PCR; TCRdb has only the in-frame clones, and not every one. V and J calls and clone size are given by that table; D and trimming were obtained from the DNA. The sample has 76,000 or so clones, roughly 85% seen once. Trimming cost V 3 bases and J 9 bases; bases outside gene matches: 14. The CDR3 runs to 16 residues. Germline values: CDR1 MNHNY, CDR2 SVGAGI (reference sequence). Sequencing was done on a sample of peripheral blood. This TCR was sampled from a man aged 25-45 years with acute or convalescent COVID-19. This sequence joins TRBV6-6 and TRBJ2-1; TRBD2 agrees at 7 bases. The CDR3 region has the DNA TGTGCCAGCAGTTATGGGAGGCGGGGGACTAAGAGTGAGCAGTTCTTC. Its translation: CASSYGRRGTKSEQFF.